This T cell receptor beta chain comes out of a study of OX40 agonist ivuxolimab in advanced cancers. Study-wide background: Mean age about 60 years, range about 23 to 85; approximately 80% male.

Data came from immunoSEQ multiplex PCR; TCRdb stores just in-frame clones and leaves some out. Among approximately 63,000 clones listed, just over 85% were seen once. Patients were ineligible given autoimmune disease history or systemic immunosuppression. Findings and caveats of the study: In CD8+ T cells, expanded clones were on average more numerous than in CD4+.

Germline values: CDR1 KGHSH, CDR2 LQKENI. V lost 3 bases and J 0 bases, leaving 11 bases between the germline ends. The CDR3 spans 15 residues. On this clone itself: Its antigen remains unknown.

V and J are TRBV18 and TRBJ1-1; weak D call: TRBD1 (5 bases). This receptor was obtained from an adult with an advanced solid tumor such as melanoma, head and neck, liver or kidney cancer. The sample consisted of CD4+ or CD8+ T cells sorted from blood, taken in a trial of the OX40 agonist ivuxolimab. This CDR3 reads CASSPWTRLNTEAFF. In DNA, the CDR3 is TGTGCCAGCTCACCCTGGACACGACTGAACACTGAAGCTTTCTTT.